This is a list of T cell receptor beta chains from one sample in a study of blood T cell repertoires in COVID-19. The data were produced by immunoSEQ multiplex PCR, yet TCRdb's version contains in-frame clones alone and is incomplete. The sample records 150,000 to 200,000 clones, about 81% being singletons. The sample taken for sequencing was peripheral blood. These TCRs come from a human donor in a cohort sampled during active COVID-19. CDR3s include the opening cysteine and the closing phenylalanine or tryptophan. Fields, in order: D gene, J gene, CDR3 length, clone size, V gene, CDR3 DNA, CDR3 protein. The D gene is left open where the match is weak. Size is omitted from some rows. Given values are once, few, many or a class for expanded clones.

>.|TRBJ2-3|16|few|TRBV5-4
TGTGCCAGCAGCTTGACTGGGGCGTTTAGCACAGATACGCAGTATTTT
CASSLTGAFSTDTQYF
>TRBD1|TRBJ2-4|19|once|TRBV6-2/TRBV6-3
TGTGCCAGCAGTCGTCCTCCGGGACAGATAACCCTTTTTGAGTCGTTTCAGTACTTC
CASSRPPGQITLFESFQYF
>.|TRBJ1-2|13|.|TRBV2
TGTGCCAGCACAGACAGGCGTGACTATGGCTACACCTTC
CASTDRRDYGYTF
>.|TRBJ2-5|14|.|TRBV6-5
TGTGCCAGCAGAAAAACAGGGCTCCAAGAGACCCAGTACTTC
CASRKTGLQETQYF
>TRBD1|TRBJ1-2|15|.|TRBV27
TGTGCCAGCAGTTTATTAGGGCAGGGGGCGCAAGGCTACACCTTC
CASSLLGQGAQGYTF
>TRBD2|TRBJ2-1|13|once|TRBV6-4
TGTGCCAGCAGTGTAGGTAGCGGGACGACGCAGTTCTTC
CASSVGSGTTQFF
>.|TRBJ1-2|13|.|TRBV21-1
TGTGCCAACAAAGAGCGGGGATGCTATGGCTACACCTTC
CANKERGCYGYTF
>TRBD1|TRBJ2-7|16|.|TRBV29-1
TGCAGCGTTGAAGATCCAAGGACAGGGGGATCGTACGAGCAGTACTTC
CSVEDPRTGGSYEQYF
>.|TRBJ1-3|15|once|TRBV19
TGTGCCAGTAGTACCACCGGGACAATTGGAAACACCATATATTTT
CASSTTGTIGNTIYF
>.|TRBJ1-4|15|.|TRBV30
TGTGCCTGGAGCGCTAGACTGATAACTAATGAAAAACTGTTTTTT
CAWSARLITNEKLFF
>TRBD1|TRBJ2-3|16|.|TRBV5-5
TGTGCCAGCAGCTTCGGACAGGGGGCGTTTACAGATACGCAGTATTTT
CASSFGQGAFTDTQYF
>.|TRBJ1-5|15|.|TRBV28
TGTGCCAGCAGTTTGGGGCAGGGCTTCCGACAGCCCCAGCATTTT
CASSLGQGFRQPQHF
>TRBD2|TRBJ2-7|14|.|TRBV29-1
TGCAGCGTCCTAGACGAACGGGAGGCCTACGAGCAGTACTTC
CSVLDEREAYEQYF
>.|TRBJ2-5|14|.|TRBV7-2
TGTGCCAGCAGCCGTACCGGACAGCAAGAGACCCAGTACTTC
CASSRTGQQETQYF
>.|TRBJ2-7|14|.|TRBV30
TGTGCCTGTAGCCCTCACGGGTATGAGGACGAGCAGTACTTC
CACSPHGYEDEQYF
>TRBD1|TRBJ2-7|15|.|TRBV5-6
TGTGCCAGCAGCTATTATACAGGGGGCCGGGACGAGCAGTACTTC
CASSYYTGGRDEQYF
>TRBD2|TRBJ2-3|17|.|TRBV9
TGTGCCAGCAGCGTGCGGACTAGCGGACCTTACACAGATACGCAGTATTTT
CASSVRTSGPYTDTQYF
>.|TRBJ2-7|12|.|TRBV18
TGTGCCAGCTCACCGGCCTTATACGAGCAGTACTTC
CASSPALYEQYF
>TRBD1|TRBJ2-5|16|.|TRBV11-3
TGTGCCAGCAGCGACGGACAGGGGGCGCATGTAGAGACCCAGTACTTC
CASSDGQGAHVETQYF
>.|TRBJ2-7|15|.|TRBV27
TGTGCCAGCAGTCCCTTCGGGACAACCCCCTACGAGCAGTACTTC
CASSPFGTTPYEQYF
>TRBD2|TRBJ2-7|14|.|TRBV27
TGTGCCAGCAGCCCCGGGACTAGAGTTGACGAGCAGTACTTC
CASSPGTRVDEQYF
>TRBD1|TRBJ1-2|16|.|TRBV5-4
TGTGCCAGCAGCGCGGGGGGTGACAGGGTGGGCTATGGCTACACCTTC
CASSAGGDRVGYGYTF
>.|TRBJ2-5|12|.|TRBV5-5
TGTGCCAGCAGCGGCAGAGGAGAGACCCAGTACTTC
CASSGRGETQYF
>TRBD1|TRBJ2-7|12|.|TRBV27
TGTGCCAGCAGTACAGGGGCCTACGAGCAGTACTTC
CASSTGAYEQYF
>.|TRBJ2-2|15|.|TRBV27
TGTGCCAGCAGTTTTGGGCAGGGGAACACCGGGGAGCTGTTTTTT
CASSFGQGNTGELFF
>.|TRBJ1-2|17|.|TRBV9
TGTGCCAGCAGCCCCGAGGGAGCACTATCACCCTATTATGGCTACACCTTC
CASSPEGALSPYYGYTF
>TRBD1|TRBJ2-7|13|.|TRBV10-2
TGCGCCAGCAGTGACCCCAACAGGGGCGAGCAGTACTTC
CASSDPNRGEQYF
>.|TRBJ2-1|11|.|TRBV2
TGTGCCAGCAGTATGGCCCAGGCGCAGTTCTTC
CASSMAQAQFF
>.|TRBJ1-6|15|.|TRBV18
TGTGCCAGCTCACCACCCCCGGGTCTCACGACACCCCTCCACTTT
CASSPPPGLTTPLHF
>.|TRBJ1-2|16|few|TRBV3-1/TRBV3-2
TGTGCCAGCAGCCAACTCACCGGGACAAAAAATTATGGCTACACCTTC
CASSQLTGTKNYGYTF
>.|TRBJ1-2|13|.|TRBV7-9
TGTGCCAGCAGCTCAATAGGGGGTGGAGGCTACACCTTC
CASSSIGGGGYTF
>TRBD2|TRBJ2-7|19|.|TRBV3-1/TRBV3-2
TGTGCCAGCAGCCCGGACTCGGCCGGCGGGGGGGATAACTTCTACGAGCAGTACTTC
CASSPDSAGGGDNFYEQYF
>.|TRBJ2-1|15|.|TRBV28
TGTGCCAGCAGTGGAGGGGGGGGCCTTGGCAATGAGCAGTTCTTC
CASSGGGGLGNEQFF
>TRBD2|TRBJ2-2|15|.|TRBV13
TGTGCCAGTGGGAGGACTAGCGGGAGCATCGGGGAGCTGTTTTTT
CASGRTSGSIGELFF
>TRBD1|TRBJ2-7|15|once|TRBV4-3
TGCGCCAGCAGCCAAGCGACGGGACAGGGGAACGAGCAGTACTTC
CASSQATGQGNEQYF
>.|TRBJ1-2|14|.|TRBV11-2
TGTGCCAGCAGCTTAGCCCCCCAGGGGTATGGCTACACCTTC
CASSLAPQGYGYTF
>.|TRBJ1-2|15|.|TRBV9
TGTGCCAGCAGCCTCCCGAGGGTGGGGAAATGGAGCTACACCTTC
CASSLPRVGKWSYTF
>TRBD2|TRBJ2-5|15|.|TRBV11-2
TGTGCCAGCAGCTTAGTAGGAGCGGGAGGCGAGACCCAGTACTTC
CASSLVGAGGETQYF
>.|TRBJ2-5|15|.|TRBV5-6
TGTGCCAGCAGCTTGGCGGGGGGACAGGCCGGGACCCAGTACTTC
CASSLAGGQAGTQYF
>.|TRBJ2-1|13|.|TRBV7-9
TGTGCCAGCAGCCGGGGACATTACAATGAGCAGTTCTTC
CASSRGHYNEQFF
>TRBD2|TRBJ2-7|15|.|TRBV9
TGTGCCAGCAGCGCTTCGACTAGCGTCTCCTACGAGCAGTACTTC
CASSASTSVSYEQYF
>.|TRBJ1-1|14|few|TRBV5-4
TGTGCCAGCAGCTTGGCCTCAGGGACTGATGAAGCTTTCTTT
CASSLASGTDEAFF
>.|TRBJ1-2|13|.|TRBV28
TGTGCCAGCAGTCCCCAATTCCGGGGTGGCTACACCTTC
CASSPQFRGGYTF
>.|TRBJ1-3|15|.|TRBV6-6
TGTGCCAGCAGTTACTCGAAGCCACTTGGAAACACCATATATTTT
CASSYSKPLGNTIYF
>TRBD1|TRBJ2-7|14|.|TRBV9
TGTGCCAGCTCGCCGGGACAGGGTTACTACGAGCAGTACTTC
CASSPGQGYYEQYF
>.|TRBJ2-7|15|.|TRBV11-2
TGTGCCAGCAGCGGCCGTGGCCGATTTTACTACGAGCAGTACTTC
CASSGRGRFYYEQYF
>.|TRBJ1-2|11|.|TRBV5-1
TGCGCCAGCAGTGCGGACTATGGCTACACCTTC
CASSADYGYTF
>.|TRBJ2-3|15|once|TRBV29-1
TGCAGCGTTGAAGATTTAGGACAGTTGACAGATACGCAGTATTTT
CSVEDLGQLTDTQYF
>.|TRBJ1-4|14|.|TRBV7-9
TGTGCCAGCAGCTTTCGCCAGGATAATGAAAAACTGTTTTTT
CASSFRQDNEKLFF